These 17 T cell receptor beta chains share one sample of origin, sequenced in a study of control samples from healthy donors and cancer patients. Measured with immunoSEQ multiplex PCR; TCRdb has only the in-frame clones, and not every one. Among 250,000 to 300,000 clones, around 80% were seen once, and the ten largest hold about an eighth. The sequenced sample was PBMCs. Receptor source: a woman aged 55-70 years with lung cancer.

This chain joins TRBV5-6 and TRBJ1-2; TRBD1 agrees at 12 bases. The CDR3 has 14 amino acids. The germline CDR1 and CDR2 sequences are SGHDT and YYEEEE. J was trimmed by 7 bases and V by 4 bases; bases with no gene match: 5. In DNA, the CDR3 is TGTGCCAGCAGCCGGGACAGGGGGCTGGGTGGCTACACCTTC. It yields the protein CASSRDRGLGGYTF.

This clone was seen a single time. The V call is TRBV5-6, the J call TRBJ2-1; D gene uncertain. This CDR3 is 16 amino acids long. The germline V and J ends were trimmed by 4 bases and 0 bases, with 14 bases remaining between them. Germline V gives CDR1 SGHDT, CDR2 YYEEEE. This chain's CDR3 is CASSIRPLSSYNEQFF. CDR3 nucleotide sequence: TGTGCCAGCAGCATCCGCCCGTTGAGCTCCTACAATGAGCAGTTCTTC. Full variable domain (missing parts from reference TRBV5-6 and TRBJ2-1): DAGVTQSPTHLIKTRGQQVTLRCSPKSGHDTVSWYQQALGQGPQFIFQYYEEEERQRGNFPDRFSGHQFPNYSSELNVNALLLGDSALYLCASSIRPLSSYNEQFFGPGTRLTVL.

The gene calls are TRBV7-2 and TRBJ1-2; 7 bases align to TRBD1. CDR3 length: 14 residues. After removal of 5 bases from V and 6 bases from J, the junction contained 9 bases not matched to a gene. Germline CDR1 reads SGHTA; CDR2 reads FQGNSA. The CDR3 DNA reads as TGTGCCAGCAGCCCGGCGAGGGGGCGTAATGGCTACACCTTC. This encodes CASSPARGRNGYTF.

CDR3 protein: CASSVIAGGTDTQYF. The CDR3 DNA follows: TGCGCCAGCAGCGTAATAGCGGGGGGCACAGATACGCAGTATTTT. The chain has TRBV5-1 and TRBJ2-3; 9 bases match TRBD2. Germline values: CDR1 SGHRS, CDR2 YFSETQ. This CDR3 region has 15 residues. After removal of 4 bases from V and 1 base from J, the junction contained 4 bases not matched to a gene. Variable domain in full (rest from reference TRBV5-1 and TRBJ2-3): KAGVTQTPRYLIKTRGQQVTLSCSPISGHRSVSWYQQTPGQGLQFLFEYFSETQRNKGNFPGRFSGRQFSNSRSEMNVSTLELGDSALYLCASSVIAGGTDTQYFGPGTRLTVL.

The chain links TRBV9 to TRBJ2-5; D possibly corresponds to TRBD2 (6 bases). CDR1 and CDR2 (germline): SGDLS, YYNGEE. V lost 0 bases, J lost 4 bases, and 10 bases lay in between. This CDR3 has 14 residues. CDR3 DNA: TGTGCCAGCAGCGTAGTCCCCGGGGGAGAGACCCAGTACTTC. Translation: CASSVVPGGETQYF.

This sequence joins TRBV3-1 (or the pseudogene TRBV3-2) and TRBJ2-7; D tentatively reads TRBD1 or TRBD2 (5 bases each). This CDR3 is built from 14 residues. V was cut by 4 bases and J by 2 bases, with 12 bases left in between. Germline V gives CDR1 LGHDT, CDR2 YNNKEL (reference sequence). CDR3 residues: CASSRRDPTYEQYF. The DNA of the CDR3 is TGTGCCAGCAGCCGACGGGACCCGACCTACGAGCAGTACTTC.

Points on this clone: Other DNA sequences in this sample translate to the same CDR3. The chain uses TRBV19 and TRBJ1-1; the D gene is possibly TRBD1 (5 bases). CDR3 length: 15 residues. V was pared by 6 bases and J by 1 base, with 15 bases between. The germline CDR1 and CDR2 sequences are LNHDA and SQIVND (reference sequence). The CDR3 nucleotides are TGTGCCAGTAGATGGGGTCGGCAGGGGAACACTGAAGCTTTCTTT. Translating it yields CASRWGRQGNTEAFF. The full variable domain, completed using reference TRBV19 and TRBJ1-1, is DGGITQSPKYLFRKEGQNVTLSCEQNLNHDAMYWYRQDPGQGLRLIYYSQIVNDFQKGDIAEGYSVSREKKESFPLTVTSAQKNPTAFYLCASRWGRQGNTEAFFGQGTRLTVV.

The chain couples TRBV19 to TRBJ2-2; either TRBD1 or TRBD2 may supply D (5 bases each). The CDR3 extends over 15 amino acids. Trimming removed 8 bases from V and 2 bases from J, with 15 bases in between. Germline V gene lookup returns CDR1 LNHDA and CDR2 SQIVND (reference sequence). CDR3 sequence reads: CASRDGPVNTGELFF. The CDR3 DNA is TGTGCCAGTCGGGACGGTCCTGTTAACACCGGGGAGCTGTTTTTT.

This sequence joins TRBV5-1 and TRBJ2-5; 12 nucleotides agree with TRBD2. This CDR3 spans 15 amino acids. V lost 4 bases to trimming and J lost 2 bases; unmatched junction nucleotides: 3. CDR1 and CDR2 from the germline V gene are SGHRS and YFSETQ. The DNA for the CDR3 is TGCGCCAGCAGCCAAGGACTAGCGGGGCAAGAGACCCAGTACTTC. This sequence encodes CASSQGLAGQETQYF.

V gene TRBV5-4 combines with J gene TRBJ2-5; TRBD2 aligns across 7 bases. Germline V gene sequence: CDR1 SGHNT, CDR2 YYREEE (reference sequence). The CDR3 extends over 15 amino acids. The ends lost 4 bases at V and 0 bases at J; junction bases unmatched: 6. The chain's CDR3 is CASSPSGEYQETQYF. For the CDR3, the DNA is TGTGCCAGCAGCCCCAGCGGGGAGTACCAAGAGACCCAGTACTTC.

The chain has TRBV7-8 and TRBJ2-1; 7 nucleotides align to TRBD1. The CDR3 is 16 residues long. The germline CDR1 and CDR2 sequences are SGHVS and FQNEAQ. V dropped 4 bases and J dropped 2; count of bases not matched to a gene: 8. The CDR3 is CASSSLTGITYNEQFF. In DNA form, the CDR3 reads TGTGCCAGCAGCTCATTGACAGGGATAACCTACAATGAGCAGTTCTTC.

The V gene is TRBV18, the J gene TRBJ1-6; maybe TRBD1 (5 bases). Germline CDR1 is KGHSH and CDR2 is LQKENI. The CDR3 length is 15 residues. Trimming shortened V by 2 bases and J by 8 bases, and 13 bases separated the two germline ends. This chain's CDR3 is CASSPGRGDDSPLHF. CDR3 DNA sequence: TGTGCCAGCTCACCAGGGAGGGGCGATGATTCACCCCTCCACTTT.

This clone was recorded only once. Sequence at one end of the junction differs from germline and may be a read error. The chain joins TRBV28 to TRBJ2-7, with D perhaps TRBD1 or TRBD2 (5 bases each). Germline V gene data show CDR1 as MDHEN and CDR2 as SYDVKM. The length of the CDR3 is 13 residues. The CDR3 loop is CASSSLGERRNEF. CDR3 sequence (DNA): TGTGCCAGCAGTTCGCTAGGGGAGCGCCGCAACGAGTTC. Filled out from reference TRBV28 and TRBJ2-7, the complete variable domain reads DVKVTQSSRYLVKRTGEKVFLECVQDMDHENMFWYRQDPGLGLRLIYFSYDVKMKEKGDIPEGYSVSREKKERFSLILESASTNQTSMYLCASSSLGERRNEFGPGTRLTVT.

V is TRBV4-1 and J is TRBJ1-1; a weak D match, TRBD1 (5 bases). The CDR3 is 15 amino acids. The V gene's germline CDR1 is MGHRA and CDR2 YSYEKL. V was trimmed by 1 base and J by 5 bases, leaving 14 bases between them. CDR3 sequence reads: CASSQVLGGWTEAFF. The CDR3 DNA reads TGCGCCAGCAGCCAAGTCTTGGGGGGGTGGACTGAAGCTTTCTTT.

V and J are TRBV10-3 and TRBJ1-5; no clear D. Germline values: CDR1 ENHRY, CDR2 SYGVKD. There are 15 residues in the CDR3. V was trimmed by 0 bases and J by 5 bases, leaving 11 bases between them. The CDR3 DNA sequence: TGTGCCATCAGTGAGTCGAGGACCGGTTATCAGCCCCAGCATTTT. Translated, it gives CAISESRTGYQPQHF.

The rearrangement links TRBV3-1 (or the pseudogene TRBV3-2) to TRBJ2-7; D is tentatively TRBD1 or TRBD2 (5 bases each). The germline V and J ends were trimmed by 4 bases and 7 bases, with 11 bases remaining between them. The CDR3 is 12 amino acids. Germline V gives CDR1 LGHDT, CDR2 YNNKEL (reference sequence). CDR3 DNA: TGTGCCAGCAGCCCCTGGGGGAGTGAGCAGTACTTC. As protein: CASSPWGSEQYF.

The sample holds a few counts of this clone. This sequence joins TRBV4-1 and TRBJ1-3, with D possibly TRBD1 on 5 matching bases. This CDR3 contains 16 residues. Germline V gene sequence: CDR1 MGHRA, CDR2 YSYEKL. V shed 0 bases and J shed 2 bases, with 11 bases lying between them. CDR3 nucleotides: TGCGCCAGCAGCCAAGAAGGGACGCTTACTGGAAACACCATATATTTT. Its protein product is CASSQEGTLTGNTIYF.